The TCR beta chain described here comes from a study of cytotoxic CD8 clonotypes in ibrutinib-treated CLL. About the research overall: Partial response was seen in approximately 25 patients and complete response in 2; after median roughly six years, approximately 14 stayed remitted, about 12 progressed.

V dropped 3 bases and J dropped 4 bases, with 14 bases sitting between them. Germline V gives CDR1 SGDLS, CDR2 YYNGEE. The CDR3 consists of 15 residues. The repertoire was sequenced with immunoSEQ multiplex PCR; TCRdb's copy has only in-frame clones and lacks some. Among under 200,000 clones, under 85% were seen once, and the ten largest hold around 4.5%. This receptor was identified in a human donor with chronic lymphocytic leukemia. The genes are TRBV9 and TRBJ2-1; possibly TRBD1 for D (5 bases). This sample comprised PBMCs, obtained after 24 months of ibrutinib treatment. In DNA form, the CDR3 reads TGTGCCAGCAGCGCCAAACCCCCAGGGTACAATGAGCAGTTCTTC. Translation gives CASSAKPPGYNEQFF.